Following are 6 T cell receptor beta chains from one sample sequenced in a study of shared clonotypes between healthy human individuals. Profiling relied on immunoSEQ multiplex PCR, and the TCRdb table lists in-frame clones only, not all of them. The table has some 2,500,000 clones, just under 95% seen once. The sequencing sample was made of naive CD4+ T cells from PBMCs. Subset here: CD45RA+ positively selected. These receptors all stem from a man between 18 and 29 years old in good health. Some clones in this sample may be carry-over from other donors' samples.

The chain is built from TRBV11-3 and TRBJ2-7, with unresolved D. Germline CDR1 is SGHNT and CDR2 is YENEEA. The CDR3 covers 14 residues. The V and J ends lost 0 bases and 6 bases respectively, with 12 bases between them. The CDR3 DNA reads as TGTGCCAGCAGCTTAGACAGGACCACCGGCGAGCAGTACTTC. Its protein is CASSLDRTTGEQYF.

The V call is TRBV6-6, the J call TRBJ1-4; TRBD1 matches 7 bases. V shed 6 bases and J 8 bases; nucleotides not matched to a gene: 12. The CDR3 runs 15 residues. The germline gives CDR1 MNHNY, CDR2 SVGAGI (reference sequence). The CDR3 region is CASRPRQGGGEKLFF. The CDR3 DNA sequence: TGTGCCAGCAGACCCCGACAGGGAGGGGGAGAAAAACTGTTTTTT.

The J gene is TRBJ1-2, the V gene TRBV28; possibly TRBD1 for D (6 bases). The CDR3 extends over 14 amino acids. In germline, CDR1 is MDHEN, CDR2 SYDVKM. The V end lost 8 bases, the J end lost 0 bases, and 13 bases lay between the germline ends. The CDR3 here is CASQARTANYGYTF. The DNA of the CDR3 is TGTGCCAGCCAAGCCCGGACAGCTAACTATGGCTACACCTTC.

Turning to this clone: Other DNA variants within this sample encode the same CDR3. The chain carries TRBV7-9 and TRBJ1-1; D gene uncertain. Germline V gene lookup returns CDR1 SEHNR and CDR2 FQNEAQ (reference sequence). The CDR3 sequence is 13 residues long. V was pared by 6 bases and J by 1 base, with 9 bases between. The DNA of the CDR3 is TGTGCCAGCAGTCCCCCGCCGAACACTGAAGCTTTCTTT. Encoded protein: CASSPPPNTEAFF.

This clone has more than one count but fewer than ten. J is TRBJ1-1 and V is TRBV2; the D is unclear. V lost 1 base to trimming and J lost 1 base, with 4 bases between them. CDR3 length equals 13 residues. Germline loops: CDR1 SNHLY, CDR2 FYNNEI. CDR3 loop: CASSEEANTEAFF. CDR3 DNA sequence: TGTGCCAGCAGTGAAGAAGCGAACACTGAAGCTTTCTTT.

The V and J genes are TRBV19 and TRBJ2-3; 12 nucleotides agree with TRBD1. CDR1 is LNHDA and CDR2 is SQIVND in the germline V gene (reference sequence). The CDR3 has 14 amino acids. The ends lost 10 bases at V and 3 bases at J; junction bases unmatched: 5. This chain's CDR3 is CATSGQGATDTQYF. The CDR3, as DNA: TGTGCCACTTCGGGACAGGGGGCTACAGATACGCAGTATTTT.